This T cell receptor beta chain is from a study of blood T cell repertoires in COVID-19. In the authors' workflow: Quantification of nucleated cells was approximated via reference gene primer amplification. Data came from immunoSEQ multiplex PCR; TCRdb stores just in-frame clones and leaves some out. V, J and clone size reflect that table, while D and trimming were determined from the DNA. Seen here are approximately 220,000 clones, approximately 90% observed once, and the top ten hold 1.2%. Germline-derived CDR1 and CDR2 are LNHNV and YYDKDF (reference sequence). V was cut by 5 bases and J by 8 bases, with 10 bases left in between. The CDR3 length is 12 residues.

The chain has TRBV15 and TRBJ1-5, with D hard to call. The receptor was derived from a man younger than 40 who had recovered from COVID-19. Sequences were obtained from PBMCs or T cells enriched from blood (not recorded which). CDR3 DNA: TGTGCCACCAGCCCCCTCGGGGAGCCCCAGCATTTT. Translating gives CATSPLGEPQHF.